What follows are 21 T cell receptor beta chains derived from one specimen sequenced in a study of identical twins. TCRdb reprocessed the 5' RACE reads via MiXCR and lists one record per CDR3 protein. The table has approximately 470,000 distinct CDR3 sequences, approximately 15% seen once. The same data also contributed to another study, on yellow fever vaccine responses in identical twins.

Sequenced sample: CD4+ T cells sorted from blood. These receptor sequences come from a woman between 18 and 29 years old in good health.

The V and J genes are TRBV10-3 and TRBJ2-6; 8 nucleotides agree with TRBD1. Germline V gene data show CDR1 as ENHRY and CDR2 as SYGVKD. After removal of 9 bases from V and 0 bases from J, the junction contained 10 bases not matched to a gene. The CDR3 is 17 residues long. The CDR3: CAMARDRQISGANVLTF. CDR3 bases: TGTGCCATGGCACGGGACAGGCAGATCTCTGGGGCCAACGTCCTGACTTTC.

The J gene is TRBJ2-7, the V gene TRBV6-1; 7 bases agree with TRBD2. The germline CDR1 and CDR2 sequences are MNHNS and SASEGT. The CDR3 has 12 amino acids. J gave up 6 bases and V 4 bases, and 3 bases lay outside the gene matches. The CDR3 DNA is TGTGCCAGCAGTGTACTAGCGTTCGAGCAGTACTTC. Encoded protein: CASSVLAFEQYF.

In its sample, this clonotype was seen many times. At one end, the junction sequence differs from germline, possibly due to a read error. CDR3 coding DNA: TGTGCCAGCAGATCGACTAGCGGCTACCATGAGCAGTTCTTC. It yields the protein CASRSTSGYHEQFF. This chain connects TRBV12-3 or TRBV12-4 to TRBJ2-1, with 9 bases matching TRBD2. The CDR3 totals 14 residues.

As DNA, the CDR3 is TGTGCCAGCTCCCGCGGACAGGACCTTGGGGAGTTCTTC. Translated, it gives CASSRGQDLGEFF. The rearrangement joins TRBV18 to TRBJ2-1; 7 nucleotides align to TRBD1. Unmatched junction bases numbered 13, after V lost 6 bases and J lost 14 bases. CDR1 is KGHSH and CDR2 is LQKENI in the germline V gene. This CDR3 region has 13 residues.

The chain has TRBV7-2 and TRBJ2-1, with D perhaps being TRBD1 or TRBD2 (5 bases each). CDR3 length: 15 residues. V gave up 4 bases and J gave up 3 bases, with 13 bases separating them. CDR1 and CDR2 from the germline V gene are SGHTA and FQGNSA. CDR3 protein: CASSSRDGLYNEQFF. In DNA, the CDR3 is TGTGCCAGCAGCTCCCGGGACGGCCTCTACAATGAGCAGTTCTTC.

This clonotype was seen more than once but under ten times. V is TRBV6-1 and J is TRBJ1-5; TRBD1 matches 10 bases. J gave up 9 bases and V 6 bases, and 8 bases lay outside the gene matches. Germline V CDR1 and CDR2: MNHNS, SASEGT. This CDR3 contains 14 residues. This chain's CDR3 is CASSPDRGTGPQHF. CDR3 bases: TGTGCCAGCAGCCCGGACAGGGGGACTGGGCCCCAGCATTTT.

This clonotype was seen ten or more times. V usage is TRBV15 and J usage is TRBJ2-5; D gene unclear. This CDR3 contains 13 residues. Per the germline V gene, CDR1 is LNHNV and CDR2 is YYDKDF (reference sequence). Trimming took off 3 bases at V and 5 bases at J, with 10 bases between the two ends. CDR3 sequence (DNA): TGTGCCACCAGCAGGGACCCTGGGGAGACCCAGTACTTC. It is translated as CATSRDPGETQYF.

As regards this clonotype: Just one base apart from a much larger clone, this may be a read error. The chain joins TRBV29-1 to TRBJ2-3; 13 bases are shared with TRBD2. In germline, CDR1 is SQVTM, CDR2 ANQGSEA. The CDR3 has 16 residues. In nucleotides, the CDR3 is TGCAGCGTTGATGGACTAGCGGGAGACCTGGGAGATACGCATTATTTT. It yields the protein CSVDGLAGDLGDTHYF.

The table lists this clonotype with a few counts. This rearrangement joins TRBV6-1 to TRBJ2-3, with 8 bases identical to TRBD2. This CDR3 is built from 14 residues. J gave up 1 base and V 8 bases, and 5 bases lay outside the gene matches. Germline values: CDR1 MNHNS, CDR2 SASEGT. The CDR3 nucleotides read TGTGCCAGCGGTCAAGCGGGAGGCACAGATACGCAGTATTTT. Translation gives CASGQAGGTDTQYF.

The J gene is TRBJ2-1, the V gene TRBV7-2; tentatively, D is TRBD1 or TRBD2 (5 bases each). V was clipped by 1 base and J by 1 base, with 8 bases between them. Germline loops: CDR1 SGHTA, CDR2 FQGNSA. The CDR3 spans 15 residues. In DNA, the CDR3 is TGTGCCAGCAGCTTAGGGGACCCGTCCTACAATGAGCAGTTCTTC. Residues: CASSLGDPSYNEQFF. Full variable domain (missing parts from reference TRBV7-2 and TRBJ2-1): GAGVSQSPSNKVTEKGKDVELRCDPISGHTALYWYRQSLGQGLEFLIYFQGNSAPDKSGLPSDRFSAERTGGSVSTLTIQRTQQEDSAVYLCASSLGDPSYNEQFFGPGTRLTVL.

This clonotype was found many times. The V and J genes are TRBV6-5 and TRBJ2-7; maybe TRBD2 (6 bases). Between the trimmed V and J ends, which lost 2 bases and 1 base, there was a span of 9 bases. The V gene's germline CDR1 is MNHEY and CDR2 SVGAGI. The CDR3 totals 14 residues. The CDR3 DNA is TGTGCCAGCAGTTACCCGGGAGCTTCCTACGAGCAGTACTTC. This translates into CASSYPGASYEQYF.

A few counts support this clonotype. The V and J genes are TRBV6-2 or TRBV6-3 and TRBJ1-3; D is undetermined. The CDR3 runs to 13 residues. The germline V gene encodes CDR1 MNHEY and CDR2 SVGEGT. Trimming pared 7 bases from V and 0 bases from J, leaving 7 bases between. CDR3 nucleotides: TGTGCCAGCATACGAGACTCTGGAAACACCATATATTTT. This encodes CASIRDSGNTIYF.

This clonotype appeared a few times. This chain joins TRBV11-2 and TRBJ2-1, with TRBD2 identical over 7 bases. There are 16 residues in the CDR3. Germline V gene data show CDR1 as SGHAT and CDR2 as FQNNGV. The V gene end was trimmed by 1 base and the J gene end by 9 bases; junction bases not matched to a gene: 12. The DNA of the CDR3 is TGTGCCAGCAGCTTAGCGGGAGGCCCCTCCCAAATTGAGCAGTTCTTC. Protein: CASSLAGGPSQIEQFF.

The chain couples TRBV20-1 to TRBJ2-1, with D perhaps matching TRBD1 (6 bases). Germline CDR1 reads DFQATT; CDR2 reads SNEGSKA (reference sequence). The CDR3 sequence is 12 residues long. The germline V and J ends were trimmed by 5 bases and 10 bases, with 15 bases remaining between them. CDR3: CSAGETGFEQFF. CDR3 in DNA: TGCAGTGCTGGGGAGACAGGTTTCGAGCAGTTCTTC.

This chain uses TRBV11-2 with TRBJ2-1, with D unclear. CDR1 and CDR2 (germline): SGHAT, FQNNGV. The CDR3 runs 14 residues. V was shortened by 5 bases and J by 9 bases, with 17 bases between the two germline ends. The CDR3 loop is CASSPSAGPTEQFF. For the CDR3, the DNA is TGTGCCAGCAGCCCGTCGGCCGGCCCCACTGAGCAGTTCTTC.

This clonotype came up a few times. This sequence joins TRBV7-2 and TRBJ2-4, with no clear D. The germline V gene has CDR1 SGHTA and CDR2 FQGNSA. The CDR3 covers 16 residues. V was trimmed by 2 bases and J by 0 bases, leaving 11 bases between them. This chain's CDR3 is CASSLFFLGAKNIQYF. The DNA for the CDR3 is TGTGCCAGCAGCTTATTTTTCTTGGGAGCCAAAAACATTCAGTACTTC.

This clonotype was counted at least ten times. V and J are TRBV4-1 and TRBJ2-3; 7 nucleotides align to TRBD2. CDR1 and CDR2 from the germline V gene are MGHRA and YSYEKL. The V gene end was trimmed by 4 bases and the J gene end by 3 bases; junction bases not matched to a gene: 4. CDR3 length equals 14 residues. CDR3 residues: CASSRPGGTDTQYF. CDR3 coding DNA: TGCGCCAGCAGCCGGCCGGGAGGTACAGATACGCAGTATTTT.

This clonotype was counted only a few times. This sequence joins TRBV25-1 and TRBJ2-5, with 9 bases fitting TRBD2. Trimming cost V 5 bases and J 4 bases; bases outside gene matches: 8. Germline CDR1 is MGHDK and CDR2 is SYGVNS. The CDR3 has 15 amino acids. The CDR3 spells CASSTQREERETQYF. CDR3 nucleotides: TGTGCCAGCAGTACTCAGCGGGAGGAGCGAGAGACCCAGTACTTC. Full variable domain (rest looked up from reference TRBV25-1 and TRBJ2-5): EADIYQTPRYLVIGTGKKITLECSQTMGHDKMYWYQQDPGMELHLIHYSYGVNSTEKGDLSSESTVSRIRTEHFPLTLESARPSHTSQYLCASSTQREERETQYFGPGTRLLVL.

This chain joins TRBV14 and TRBJ2-3; D is possibly TRBD2 (6 bases). Trimming removed 0 bases at V and 2 bases at J, with 12 bases between. The CDR3 consists of 16 residues. Germline loops: CDR1 SGHDN, CDR2 FVKESK. The CDR3 DNA reads as TGTGCCAGCAGCCAAGATTCAACGGACTACACAGATACGCAGTATTTT. This codes for CASSQDSTDYTDTQYF.

The chain recombines TRBV9 with TRBJ2-2; D uncertain. This CDR3 is built from 14 residues. Trimming took off 0 bases at V and 1 base at J, with 4 bases between the two ends. CDR1 and CDR2 (germline): SGDLS, YYNGEE. CDR3 residues: CASSVDVNTGELFF. The CDR3 bases are TGTGCCAGCAGCGTAGATGTGAACACCGGGGAGCTGTTTTTT.

This clonotype was recorded a few times. The V gene is TRBV5-1, the J gene TRBJ1-6; no clear D. In germline, CDR1 is SGHRS, CDR2 YFSETQ. V dropped 0 bases and J dropped 5 bases, with 9 bases sitting between them. There are 15 residues in the CDR3. CDR3 amino acids: CASSLEDDNNSPLHF. In nucleotides, the CDR3 is TGCGCCAGCAGCTTGGAGGATGATAATAATTCACCCCTCCACTTT.